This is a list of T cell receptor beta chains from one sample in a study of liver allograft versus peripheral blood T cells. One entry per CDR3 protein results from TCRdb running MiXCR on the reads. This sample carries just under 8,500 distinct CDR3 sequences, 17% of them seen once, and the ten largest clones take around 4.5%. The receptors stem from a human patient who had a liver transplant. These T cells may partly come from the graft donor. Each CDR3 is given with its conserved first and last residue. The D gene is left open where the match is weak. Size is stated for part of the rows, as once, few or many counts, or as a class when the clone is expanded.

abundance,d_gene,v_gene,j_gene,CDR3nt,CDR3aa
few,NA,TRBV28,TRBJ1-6,TGTGCCAGCAGGACTGACCTCTATAATTCACCCCTCCACTTT,CASRTDLYNSPLHF
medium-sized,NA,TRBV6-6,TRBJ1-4,TGTGCCAGCACTCCTAATAGGGGTACCACAACTAATGAAAAACTGTTTTTT,CASTPNRGTTTNEKLFF
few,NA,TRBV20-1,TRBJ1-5,TGCAGTGCTAGGAGGGATCAGCCCCAGCATTTT,CSARRDQPQHF
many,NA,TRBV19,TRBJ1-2,TGTGCCAGTAGTATTGAAGGGGACACCAGTACTGGCTACACCTTC,CASSIEGDTSTGYTF
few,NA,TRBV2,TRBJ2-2,TGTGCCAGCAGTCCCCCCCAGGGGTGGAACACCGGGGAGCTGTTTTTT,CASSPPQGWNTGELFF
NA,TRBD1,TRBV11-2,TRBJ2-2,TGTGCCAGCAGCTTAGACAGTGGGACAGCCACCGGGGAGCTGTTTTTT,CASSLDSGTATGELFF
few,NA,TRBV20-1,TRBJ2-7,TGCAGTGCTAGAAAGGAGCTTATCTACGAGCAGTACTTC,CSARKELIYEQYF
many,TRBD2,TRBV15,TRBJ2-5,TGTGCCACCCGAATAAGGTTCGGGGAGGGCCAAGAGACCCAGTACTTC,CATRIRFGEGQETQYF
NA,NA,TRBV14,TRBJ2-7,TGTGCCAGCAGCCAAGGTAGGAGTGTTGAAGACGGCTCCTACGAGCAGTACTTC,CASSQGRSVEDGSYEQYF
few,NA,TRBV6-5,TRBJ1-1,TGTGCCAGCAGTTCAGGCTGGGGCACTGAAGCTTTCTTT,CASSSGWGTEAFF
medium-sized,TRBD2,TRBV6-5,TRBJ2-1,TGTGCCAGCAGCCTCCGGTGGGGGGGCAATGAGCAGTTCTTC,CASSLRWGGNEQFF
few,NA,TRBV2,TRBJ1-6,TGTGCCAGCAGCCCCTCTCGGCCAGATAATTCACCCCTCCACTTT,CASSPSRPDNSPLHF
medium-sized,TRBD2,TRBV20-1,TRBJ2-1,TGCAGTGCTAGATCCCTATCCTGGGCGGGAGGCCCTAGGAGTGAGCAGTTCTTC,CSARSLSWAGGPRSEQFF
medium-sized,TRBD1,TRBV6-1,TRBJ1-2,TGTGCCAGCAGTCTCGACAGGGCGGACTATGGCTACACCTTC,CASSLDRADYGYTF